This entry features one T cell receptor beta chain sequence. The antigen is not known. Primers included in the PCR were 60 Vbeta and 13 Jbeta primers. Data came from immunoSEQ multiplex PCR; TCRdb stores just in-frame clones and leaves some out. Of under 250,000 clones listed, approximately 78% are singletons. Trimming removed 5 bases at V and 1 base at J, with 9 bases between. The germline CDR1 and CDR2 sequences are LNHDA and SQIVND (reference sequence). The CDR3 consists of 13 residues. The data belong to a study of cytomegalovirus exposure and HLA in healthy donors. Overall study context: A data release that came early held 80 million or so unique TCRs from HLA-typed donors. Within the Caucasian-associated ancestry cluster were around four fifths of the approximately 400 genotyped donors. General study results and limits: As a later analysis revealed, the rate of TCR association differed by HLA locus, with DRB1 most and HLA-C fewest. Accurate prediction of HLA-A and HLA-B alleles (for most subjects) was reportedly achieved from TCR beta sequences.

V is TRBV19 and J is TRBJ2-7; D ambiguous. The specimen sequenced was PBMCs. This clonotype was obtained from a middle-aged woman in good health and CMV-seronegative. CDR3 DNA: TGTGCCAGTAGTCCGGTTCATTCCTACGAGCAGTACTTC. Protein product: CASSPVHSYEQYF.